Listed below are T cell receptor beta chains from one sample, sequenced in a study of blood T cell repertoires in COVID-19. Here immunoSEQ multiplex PCR was the method, and the copy in TCRdb shows in-frame clones only, minus some. The sample has approximately 150,000 clones; 70% to 80% are singletons. Material: peripheral blood. Every receptor here comes from a man aged 50-59 years with acute or convalescent COVID-19. CDR3s include the opening cysteine and the closing phenylalanine or tryptophan. The order of the fields is clone size, J gene, V gene, D gene, CDR3 DNA, CDR3 protein. D genes are given only for firm matches. Clone size is shown for a subset of rows, as once, few, many or a class of expanded clone.

clone size: .
J gene: TRBJ1-3
V gene: TRBV3-1/TRBV3-2
D gene: TRBD1
CDR3 DNA: TGTGCCAGCAGCCAAGATCGTTCGGGACAGCGATCTACGTCCTCTGGAAACACCATATATTTT
CDR3 protein: CASSQDRSGQRSTSSGNTIYF

clone size: few
J gene: TRBJ2-7
V gene: TRBV5-1
D gene: TRBD1
CDR3 DNA: TGCGCCAGCAGCTGGGGGGACAGGGGGACCTACGAGCAGTACTTC
CDR3 protein: CASSWGDRGTYEQYF

clone size: few
J gene: TRBJ2-4
V gene: TRBV7-9
D gene: .
CDR3 DNA: TGTGCCAGCAGCCGGGTCGGCGGGTCCAAAAACATTCAGTACTTC
CDR3 protein: CASSRVGGSKNIQYF

clone size: once
J gene: TRBJ1-5
V gene: TRBV18
D gene: TRBD1
CDR3 DNA: TGTGCCAGCTCGCCTACGACAGGGAACAATCAGCCCCAGCATTTT
CDR3 protein: CASSPTTGNNQPQHF

clone size: .
J gene: TRBJ2-7
V gene: TRBV5-1
D gene: TRBD2
CDR3 DNA: TGCGCCAGCAGCTTGGAGGTAGCGGGGAGCGAGCAGTACTTC
CDR3 protein: CASSLEVAGSEQYF

clone size: .
J gene: TRBJ1-1
V gene: TRBV30
D gene: TRBD1
CDR3 DNA: TGTGCTATCCGGGACAGGGAAGCTTTCTTT
CDR3 protein: CAIRDREAFF

clone size: .
J gene: TRBJ2-7
V gene: TRBV18
D gene: .
CDR3 DNA: TGTGCCAGCTCACCCATGGACGGGATCTCCTACGAGCAGTACTTC
CDR3 protein: CASSPMDGISYEQYF

clone size: .
J gene: TRBJ1-5
V gene: TRBV6-5
D gene: .
CDR3 DNA: TGTGCCAGCAGTTACGGGGCGTTACAGCCCCAGCATTTT
CDR3 protein: CASSYGALQPQHF

clone size: few
J gene: TRBJ2-4
V gene: TRBV24-1
D gene: TRBD2
CDR3 DNA: TGTGCCACCAGTGATGCGACTAGCGGGGGGCGCAAAAACATTCAGTACTTC
CDR3 protein: CATSDATSGGRKNIQYF

clone size: .
J gene: TRBJ1-2
V gene: TRBV9
D gene: TRBD1
CDR3 DNA: TGTGCCAGCAGCGTAGGACAGGGGGGATACTATGGCTACACCTTC
CDR3 protein: CASSVGQGGYYGYTF

clone size: once
J gene: TRBJ2-5
V gene: TRBV27
D gene: TRBD2
CDR3 DNA: TGTGCCAGCAGTCCGGGACTAGCGGGGTACCAAGAGACCCAGTACTTC
CDR3 protein: CASSPGLAGYQETQYF

clone size: once
J gene: TRBJ1-1
V gene: TRBV6-1
D gene: .
CDR3 DNA: TGTGCCAGCAGTGAATTTAGCACTGAAGCTTTCTTT
CDR3 protein: CASSEFSTEAFF

clone size: .
J gene: TRBJ2-5
V gene: TRBV6-6
D gene: .
CDR3 DNA: TGTGCCAGCAGTTATCAGGGGGAGACCCAGTACTTC
CDR3 protein: CASSYQGETQYF

clone size: .
J gene: TRBJ1-5
V gene: TRBV2
D gene: TRBD1
CDR3 DNA: TGTGCCAGCATCCGGGACAGGGGTGGCAATCAGCCCCAGCATTTT
CDR3 protein: CASIRDRGGNQPQHF

clone size: .
J gene: TRBJ1-1
V gene: TRBV2
D gene: .
CDR3 DNA: TGTGCCAGCAGTGCACCAGGGTGGGAGGGCACTGAAGCTTTCTTT
CDR3 protein: CASSAPGWEGTEAFF

clone size: .
J gene: TRBJ2-3
V gene: TRBV6-5
D gene: .
CDR3 DNA: TGTGCCGGGAGGGGGGGTCTTGACGGAGATACGCAGTATTTT
CDR3 protein: CAGRGGLDGDTQYF

clone size: .
J gene: TRBJ2-3
V gene: TRBV18
D gene: .
CDR3 DNA: TGTGCCAGCTCACCAAACAGATCTCCTAGCACAGATACGCAGTATTTT
CDR3 protein: CASSPNRSPSTDTQYF

clone size: few
J gene: TRBJ2-1
V gene: TRBV25-1
D gene: .
CDR3 DNA: TGTGCCAGCAGCAGGGGTTTTAATGAGCAGTTCTTC
CDR3 protein: CASSRGFNEQFF

clone size: .
J gene: TRBJ1-2
V gene: TRBV7-2
D gene: .
CDR3 DNA: TGTGCCAGCAGCTTAGCGCCACAGAACTATGGCTACACCTTC
CDR3 protein: CASSLAPQNYGYTF

clone size: .
J gene: TRBJ1-3
V gene: TRBV5-1
D gene: TRBD1
CDR3 DNA: TGCGCCAGCAGCATTCGGGGACAGGGGAGCTCTGGAAACACCATATATTTT
CDR3 protein: CASSIRGQGSSGNTIYF

clone size: .
J gene: TRBJ1-4
V gene: TRBV6-5
D gene: TRBD1
CDR3 DNA: TGTGCCAGCAGCACTACAGGGGGCGTATATGAAAAACTGTTTTTT
CDR3 protein: CASSTTGGVYEKLFF

clone size: .
J gene: TRBJ1-1
V gene: TRBV7-8
D gene: .
CDR3 DNA: TGTGCCAGCAGCCGCGTTTGGGAGACTGAAGCTTTCTTT
CDR3 protein: CASSRVWETEAFF

clone size: .
J gene: TRBJ2-3
V gene: TRBV12-3/TRBV12-4
D gene: .
CDR3 DNA: TGTGCCAGCGGGGCAACCCCCCCAGATACGCAGTATTTT
CDR3 protein: CASGATPPDTQYF

clone size: .
J gene: TRBJ1-5
V gene: TRBV12-3/TRBV12-4
D gene: .
CDR3 DNA: TGTGCCAGCGGTCAGGGAGGCGGTCAGCCCCAGCATTTT
CDR3 protein: CASGQGGGQPQHF

clone size: .
J gene: TRBJ2-3
V gene: TRBV7-9
D gene: .
CDR3 DNA: TGTGCCAGCAGCCCGCCCGGTACAGATACGCAGTATTTT
CDR3 protein: CASSPPGTDTQYF

clone size: .
J gene: TRBJ1-2
V gene: TRBV13
D gene: .
CDR3 DNA: TGTGCCAGCAGCTTGTTCCAGGGAAACTATGGCTACACCTTC
CDR3 protein: CASSLFQGNYGYTF

clone size: .
J gene: TRBJ2-7
V gene: TRBV10-3
D gene: TRBD2
CDR3 DNA: TGTGCCATCAGTGAGTCCCGGACTAGCGCGGGCAACGAGCAGTACTTC
CDR3 protein: CAISESRTSAGNEQYF

clone size: .
J gene: TRBJ1-4
V gene: TRBV3-1/TRBV3-2
D gene: TRBD1
CDR3 DNA: TGTGCCAGCAGCCAAGACCATACCTGGGACAGTGATGAAAAACTGTTTTTT
CDR3 protein: CASSQDHTWDSDEKLFF

clone size: few
J gene: TRBJ1-2
V gene: TRBV7-9
D gene: TRBD1
CDR3 DNA: TGTGCCAGCAGCCAAACAGGGGCTGGGGGCTACACCTTC
CDR3 protein: CASSQTGAGGYTF

clone size: .
J gene: TRBJ1-3
V gene: TRBV5-1
D gene: .
CDR3 DNA: TGCGCCAGCAGCTACTCGGACAGCGGAAACACCATATATTTT
CDR3 protein: CASSYSDSGNTIYF

clone size: few
J gene: TRBJ2-1
V gene: TRBV30
D gene: .
CDR3 DNA: TGTGCCTGGAGTGTATGGACTGTCTCGGATGAGCAGTTCTTC
CDR3 protein: CAWSVWTVSDEQFF

clone size: few
J gene: TRBJ1-2
V gene: TRBV6-5
D gene: .
CDR3 DNA: TGTGCCAGCACCACCCGGGAAACCAGTCGCTACACCTTC
CDR3 protein: CASTTRETSRYTF

clone size: .
J gene: TRBJ1-2
V gene: TRBV4-1
D gene: TRBD1
CDR3 DNA: TGCGCCAGCAGCCGCGGGACAGGGGGTTACTATGGCTACACCTTC
CDR3 protein: CASSRGTGGYYGYTF

clone size: .
J gene: TRBJ2-5
V gene: TRBV7-7
D gene: .
CDR3 DNA: TGTGCCAGCAGCTTAGGCCCCACTAGACAAGAGACCCAGTACTTC
CDR3 protein: CASSLGPTRQETQYF

clone size: .
J gene: TRBJ2-3
V gene: TRBV29-1
D gene: TRBD2
CDR3 DNA: TGCAGCGTTGTACCCAGCGGGGACACAGATACGCAGTATTTT
CDR3 protein: CSVVPSGDTDTQYF

clone size: .
J gene: TRBJ2-3
V gene: TRBV18
D gene: .
CDR3 DNA: TGTGCCAGCTCACCAGGTCAGGGGGGACTAGATACGCAGTATTTT
CDR3 protein: CASSPGQGGLDTQYF

clone size: .
J gene: TRBJ2-1
V gene: TRBV28
D gene: .
CDR3 DNA: TGTGCCAGCAGTTTAGGCAGTGAGCAGTTCTTC
CDR3 protein: CASSLGSEQFF

clone size: .
J gene: TRBJ2-1
V gene: TRBV5-1
D gene: TRBD1
CDR3 DNA: TGCGCCAGCAGCACGGGCCAGGGGGCGCGTTATGAGCAGTTCTTC
CDR3 protein: CASSTGQGARYEQFF

clone size: .
J gene: TRBJ1-1
V gene: TRBV6-5
D gene: .
CDR3 DNA: TGTGCCAGCAGCCAGGGGTCCGCGAACACTGAAGCTTTCTTT
CDR3 protein: CASSQGSANTEAFF

clone size: few
J gene: TRBJ1-2
V gene: TRBV4-1
D gene: .
CDR3 DNA: TGCGCCAGCAGCCAAGTCCTAGGGGGCTATGGCTACACCTTC
CDR3 protein: CASSQVLGGYGYTF

clone size: .
J gene: TRBJ1-5
V gene: TRBV11-2
D gene: .
CDR3 DNA: TGTGCCAGCAGCTTAGCCGGTAGCAATCAGCCCCAGCATTTT
CDR3 protein: CASSLAGSNQPQHF

clone size: .
J gene: TRBJ1-2
V gene: TRBV5-8
D gene: TRBD1
CDR3 DNA: TGTGCCAGCAGCCTCGGACAGGGCAACTATGGCTACACCTTC
CDR3 protein: CASSLGQGNYGYTF

clone size: .
J gene: TRBJ1-5
V gene: TRBV5-6
D gene: .
CDR3 DNA: TGTGCCAGCAGCCGTCTTCTTCAGCCCCAGCATTTT
CDR3 protein: CASSRLLQPQHF

clone size: .
J gene: TRBJ1-5
V gene: TRBV10-1
D gene: .
CDR3 DNA: TGCGCCACGGAGGGCAGAGCCAATCAGCCCCAGCATTTT
CDR3 protein: CATEGRANQPQHF

clone size: .
J gene: TRBJ2-1
V gene: TRBV6-6
D gene: TRBD2
CDR3 DNA: TGTGCCAGCATTAAGCGGGGGGGCGATGAGCAGTTCTTC
CDR3 protein: CASIKRGGDEQFF

clone size: .
J gene: TRBJ1-2
V gene: TRBV5-6
D gene: TRBD1
CDR3 DNA: TGTGCCAGCAGCTGGAGTGGGGACAGCCGCGTCTATGGCTACACCTTC
CDR3 protein: CASSWSGDSRVYGYTF